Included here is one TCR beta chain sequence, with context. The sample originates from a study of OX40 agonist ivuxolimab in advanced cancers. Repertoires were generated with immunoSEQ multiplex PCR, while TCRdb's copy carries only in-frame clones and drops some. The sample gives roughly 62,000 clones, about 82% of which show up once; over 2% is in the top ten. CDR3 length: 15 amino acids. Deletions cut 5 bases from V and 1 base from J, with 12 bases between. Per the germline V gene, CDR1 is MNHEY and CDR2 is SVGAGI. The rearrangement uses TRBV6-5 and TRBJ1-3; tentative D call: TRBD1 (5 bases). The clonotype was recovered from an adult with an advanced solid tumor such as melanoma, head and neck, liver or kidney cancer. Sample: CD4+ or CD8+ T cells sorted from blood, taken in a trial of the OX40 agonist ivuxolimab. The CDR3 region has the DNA TGTGCCAGCAGTAACAACGGGGGATCTGGAAACACCATATATTTT. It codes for CASSNNGGSGNTIYF.